These T cell receptor beta chains were read from a single sample in a study of somatic mutations in cytotoxic T cells in rheumatoid arthritis. Sequencing was performed with immunoSEQ multiplex PCR; in TCRdb, only in-frame clones are kept and a portion is missing. The data contain roughly 13,000 clones, 82% of them singletons. Sequenced input: CD8+ T cells sorted from blood. Every receptor here comes from an adult with rheumatoid arthritis. Both conserved end residues are part of each CDR3. D genes are given only for firm matches.

>-|TRBV7-8|TRBJ1-2
CASSLEAGPNYGYTF
>-|TRBV19|TRBJ2-1
CASSMGDEQFF
>TRBD1|TRBV5-8|TRBJ2-7
CASRTTGAYPFEQYF
>-|TRBV29-1|TRBJ1-5
CSVGPGWPQHF
>-|TRBV6-5|TRBJ2-7
CASSYSRLKESEQYF
>TRBD1|TRBV13|TRBJ1-2
CASSAGQGFRGYTF
>-|TRBV9|TRBJ2-1
CASSDPSVGGPEQFF
>-|TRBV5-1|TRBJ2-1
CASSLGGNRAEQFF
>TRBD1|TRBV11-2|TRBJ2-5
CASGSTGTDEQETQYF
>-|TRBV30|TRBJ2-2
CACSRGGELFF
>-|TRBV5-4|TRBJ2-2
CASSLAPTGELFF
>-|TRBV25-1|TRBJ1-1
CASTGSMNTEAFF
>TRBD2|TRBV4-1|TRBJ2-5
CASSQAGGAGETQYF
>TRBD2|TRBV29-1|TRBJ2-1
CSVDETSVEYNEQFF
>TRBD1|TRBV14|TRBJ2-7
CASSRTGTGGYEQYF
>TRBD2|TRBV5-1|TRBJ2-1
CASSSAGGYNEQFF
>TRBD2|TRBV9|TRBJ2-2
CASSVGELAGTTGELFF
>-|TRBV28|TRBJ2-3
CASSPGKDKTTDTQYF
>-|TRBV19|TRBJ1-6
CASSPDSTLSPLHF
>TRBD2|TRBV4-3|TRBJ2-5
CASSPTSGGQETQYF
>TRBD1|TRBV7-9|TRBJ2-1
CASSTPRDSSYNEQFF
>TRBD2|TRBV27|TRBJ2-3
CASSLRGGLTDTQYF
>TRBD1|TRBV29-1|TRBJ2-7
CSVARDSTEQYF
>TRBD2|TRBV14|TRBJ2-2
CASSQAGAGVDTGELFF
>-|TRBV29-1|TRBJ2-1
CSVDGVTYNEQFF
>-|TRBV25-1|TRBJ2-5
CASSELVDIQETQYF
>-|TRBV7-9|TRBJ1-1
CASRPAGTEAFF
>TRBD1|TRBV19|TRBJ1-5
CASSSTSGTDSNQPQHF
>-|TRBV5-8|TRBJ2-1
CASSIRQLRSYNEQFF
>-|TRBV7-2|TRBJ2-5
CASSPQKHRETQYF
>-|TRBV29-1|TRBJ1-2
CSVRGAVNYGYTF
>-|TRBV11-2|TRBJ2-1
CASSSPESSYNEQFF
>TRBD2|TRBV5-5|TRBJ2-1
CASSLRTSGRVNEQFF
>TRBD1|TRBV29-1|TRBJ2-1
CSVYTGGREQFF
>-|TRBV6-5|TRBJ2-1
CASSPTGYNEQFF
>TRBD1|TRBV10-3|TRBJ2-1
CAIRVTGDPYNEQFF
>-|TRBV29-1|TRBJ2-5
CSVLGDQETQYF
>-|TRBV11-3|TRBJ2-1
CASSLGFVAPGLSSYNEQFF
>TRBD2|TRBV15|TRBJ2-2
CATSGGGGATGELFF
>-|TRBV27|TRBJ1-5
CASSSRRGYSNQPQHF
>TRBD2|TRBV7-8|TRBJ2-1
CASSPPGGGNEQFF
>-|TRBV21-1|TRBJ2-3
CASSKGHRTEDTQYF
>-|TRBV7-9|TRBJ1-3
CASSPSRTIANTIYF
>TRBD1|TRBV6-1|TRBJ1-2
CASSEETGAYYGYTF
>TRBD1|TRBV27|TRBJ2-3
CATQGQGSTDTQYF
>-|TRBV18|TRBJ1-3
CASSPPREVGGNTIYF
>-|TRBV6-5|TRBJ2-5
CASSYSRLSGETQYF
>TRBD2|TRBV7-3|TRBJ2-1
CASSSGTSGEQFF
>TRBD2|TRBV7-6|TRBJ2-5
CASSSLAGGPGETQYF
>-|TRBV7-3|TRBJ2-1
CASSDRLGEQFF
>TRBD1|TRBV7-9|TRBJ2-7
CASAPTGGSYEQYF
>TRBD1|TRBV11-2|TRBJ2-7
CASSPTGSSYEQYF
>TRBD2|TRBV15|TRBJ2-1
CATSGRLAGSHEQFF
>-|TRBV4-1|TRBJ2-2
CASSPVGPGELFF
>-|TRBV9|TRBJ1-3
CASSVGDSGNTIYF
>TRBD1|TRBV7-9|TRBJ1-2
CASSFDRGAVYGYTF